The present T cell receptor (beta chain) was sequenced within a study of cytomegalovirus exposure and HLA in healthy donors. Researchers ran the PCR with 60 Vbeta and 13 Jbeta primers. The protocol was immunoSEQ multiplex PCR, while the TCRdb copy is restricted to in-frame clones and leaves out a portion. There are about 140,000 clones in the sample; about three fifths occur only once, and approximately 1.8% lies in the top ten. The germline CDR1 and CDR2 sequences are SSHAT and FNYEAQ (reference sequence). Trimming took off 5 bases at V and 3 bases at J, with 18 bases between the two ends. The CDR3 loop spans 16 amino acids.

The chain uses TRBV7-7 and TRBJ2-3, with D tentatively TRBD2 (7 bases). This TCR was recovered from a male donor in good health and CMV-seronegative. The sequencing input was PBMCs. For the CDR3, the DNA is TGTGCCAGCAGCCCGGGGGGCAACTTGATAACAGATACGCAGTATTTT. It encodes CASSPGGNLITDTQYF.